The TCR beta chain described here comes from a study of blood T cell repertoires in COVID-19. Study at large: The United States, Italy and Spain supplied acute and convalescent COVID-19 samples.

Recruitment covered about two dozen US areas and drew participants whose ages spanned roughly 18 to 90 years. TCRdb keeps only in-frame clones here, not all; method: immunoSEQ multiplex PCR. This table has about 210,000 clones, over 80% appearing once. Sequenced sample: PBMCs or T cells enriched from blood (not recorded which). The receptor's source is a man younger than 40 who had recovered from COVID-19.

In nucleotides, the CDR3 is TGTGCCAGCAGCTCAAACAGAGACCTGAACACTGAAGCTTTCTTT. Protein product: CASSSNRDLNTEAFF. The V and J genes are TRBV7-9 and TRBJ1-1; D not resolved. The V end lost 4 bases, the J end lost 0 bases, and 12 bases lay between the germline ends. Germline V gives CDR1 SEHNR, CDR2 FQNEAQ (reference sequence). The CDR3 length is 15 residues.